The 11 T cell receptor beta chains given below trace back to one sample, sequenced in a study of cytomegalovirus exposure and HLA in healthy donors. PCR employed 60 Vbeta and 13 Jbeta primers. Method: immunoSEQ multiplex PCR; TCRdb's copy keeps in-frame clones and lacks some. The sample table sets out some 200,000 clones. Specimen: PBMCs. The source is a girl between 2 and 10 years old in good health and CMV-seropositive.

V and J are TRBV27 and TRBJ2-7; TRBD2 matches 12 bases. J was trimmed by 0 bases and V by 5 bases; bases with no gene match: 17. The CDR3 runs to 20 residues. Per germline, CDR1 MNHEY and CDR2 SMNVEV (reference sequence). The CDR3 DNA follows: TGTGCCAGCAGTCCCTCCCCAGCAGGGACTAGCGGGCGCTTCTCCTACGAGCAGTACTTC. This translates into CASSPSPAGTSGRFSYEQYF.

The chain has TRBV6-1 and TRBJ2-1; 11 bases fit TRBD1. The V gene end was trimmed by 4 bases and the J gene end by 0 bases; junction bases not matched to a gene: 5. CDR1 is MNHNS and CDR2 is SASEGT in the germline V gene. CDR3 length equals 17 residues. The CDR3 region is CASSVGTGGLSYNEQFF. The CDR3 nucleotides are TGTGCCAGCAGTGTAGGGACAGGGGGGCTCTCCTACAATGAGCAGTTCTTC.

The genes are TRBV5-1 and TRBJ1-1, with D perhaps matching TRBD1 (5 bases). The ends were cut back, 2 bases at V and 4 bases at J, with 12 bases in the middle. This CDR3 is built from 14 residues. CDR1 is SGHRS, CDR2 YFSETQ, per germline. CDR3 loop: CASSFGREGTEAFF. Here the CDR3 DNA reads TGCGCCAGCAGCTTCGGCAGGGAAGGCACTGAAGCTTTCTTT.

The chain combines TRBV13 with TRBJ2-5, with a tentative D call TRBD2 (5 bases). V was shortened by 3 bases and J by 7 bases, with 15 bases between the two germline ends. Germline CDR1 and CDR2: PRHDT and FYEKMQ (reference sequence). The CDR3 length is 14 residues. The CDR3 DNA reads TGTGCCAGCAGCTTGTTTGGGAGTCTTGGGACCCAGTACTTC. It translates to CASSLFGSLGTQYF.

The chain combines TRBV5-1 with TRBJ1-1; no clear D. Germline V CDR1 and CDR2: SGHRS, YFSETQ. The CDR3 totals 15 residues. The ends were cut back, 0 bases at V and 1 base at J, with 10 bases in the middle. The CDR3 sequence: CASSLGGVRNTEAFF. The CDR3 nucleotides read TGCGCCAGCAGCTTGGGGGGAGTAAGGAACACTGAAGCTTTCTTT. The variable domain in full, completed from reference TRBV5-1 and TRBJ1-1, reads KAGVTQTPRYLIKTRGQQVTLSCSPISGHRSVSWYQQTPGQGLQFLFEYFSETQRNKGNFPGRFSGRQFSNSRSEMNVSTLELGDSALYLCASSLGGVRNTEAFFGQGTRLTVV.

The chain uses TRBV6-1 and TRBJ2-7; weak D call: TRBD2 (5 bases). CDR1 and CDR2 from the germline V gene are MNHNS and SASEGT. This CDR3 spans 14 amino acids. V lost 4 bases and J lost 3, with 13 bases in between. The CDR3 region is CASSGSGLIYEQYF. CDR3 nucleotide sequence: TGTGCCAGCAGTGGGAGCGGATTAATCTACGAGCAGTACTTC.

This chain joins TRBV11-2 and TRBJ1-5, with D possibly matching TRBD1 (6 bases). Germline lookup yields CDR1 SGHAT and CDR2 FQNNGV. There are 15 residues in the CDR3. V lost 5 bases and J lost 2, with 13 bases in between. CDR3 coding DNA: TGTGCCAGCAGCCGGGCAGGGGATGGCAATCAGCCCCAGCATTTT. It encodes CASSRAGDGNQPQHF.

The rearrangement links TRBV2 to TRBJ1-1; D is unclear. In germline, CDR1 is SNHLY, CDR2 FYNNEI. CDR3 length equals 11 residues. The V gene lost 8 bases and the J gene lost 4 bases, with 8 bases spanning the gap. CDR3 coding DNA: TGTGCCAGCTCCCGGGGCACTGAAGCTTTCTTT. Translated, it gives CASSRGTEAFF.

The rearrangement links TRBV18 to TRBJ1-1; 7 bases map to TRBD1. The V segment lost 0 bases and the J segment 3 bases; nucleotides outside the gene matches: 7. Per the germline V gene, CDR1 is KGHSH and CDR2 is LQKENI. The CDR3 consists of 16 residues. The CDR3: CASSPPATGWDTEAFF. The CDR3 DNA reads TGTGCCAGCTCACCACCGGCGACAGGGTGGGACACTGAAGCTTTCTTT.

Regarding this clone: This same CDR3 is encoded by further DNA sequences in the sample. The chain is built from TRBV5-1 and TRBJ2-1; possibly TRBD1 for D (6 bases). Trimming shortened V by 2 bases and J by 4 bases, and 7 bases separated the two germline ends. The germline CDR1 and CDR2 sequences are SGHRS and YFSETQ. CDR3 size: 13 residues. CDR3 in amino acids: CASSLGTYNEQFF. The CDR3, as DNA: TGCGCCAGCAGCTTAGGGACATACAATGAGCAGTTCTTC.

The chain carries TRBV6-5 and TRBJ1-1, with D maybe TRBD1 (5 bases). There are 15 residues in the CDR3. The V end was cut by 6 bases, the J end by 2 bases, with 16 bases between. The germline CDR1 and CDR2 sequences are MNHEY and SVGAGI. CDR3 loop: CASSPGWGANTEAFF. The CDR3 nucleotides read TGTGCCAGCAGCCCCGGTTGGGGCGCCAACACTGAAGCTTTCTTT.